The rows below give T cell receptor beta chains drawn from one sample of a study of blood T cell repertoires in COVID-19. Assay used: immunoSEQ multiplex PCR; TCRdb lists only in-frame clones, some missing. The table has approximately 530,000 clones, roughly 89% seen once. The material sequenced was peripheral blood. The receptors stem from a woman between 50 and 59 years old with COVID-19, enrolled during active disease. Each CDR3 is given without its conserved first and last residue. The order of the fields is clone size, V gene, J gene, CDR3 protein. A row's size may be missing; if present it is once, few, many or a size class.

-	TRBV6-4	TRBJ1-1	ASRQETNTEAF
-	TRBV18	TRBJ2-7	ASSPGTGVGEQY
-	TRBV18	TRBJ2-3	ASLSILGGTDTQY
-	TRBV7-2	TRBJ1-1	ASSLAGSVEAF
-	TRBV9	TRBJ2-7	ASSARQGYEQY
-	TRBV10-1	TRBJ1-6	ASSRSNSPLH
-	TRBV3-1/TRBV3-2	TRBJ2-6	ASSPWGVSGANVLT
few	TRBV19	TRBJ2-5	ASSILDRARETQY
-	TRBV3-1/TRBV3-2	TRBJ1-1	ASSLVDRANTEAF
-	TRBV7-2	TRBJ1-2	ASSLLQGPYGYT
-	TRBV4-1	TRBJ2-7	ASSQVQGGYEQY
-	TRBV6-5	TRBJ1-2	ASSYSGDTGGYT
-	TRBV30	TRBJ2-7	AWSRGPLPNYEQY
few	TRBV6-1	TRBJ1-5	ASSEVSSNQPQH